These 10 T cell receptor beta chains were sequenced from one sample in a study of T cell responses to AZD1222 COVID-19 vaccine. Profiled with immunoSEQ multiplex PCR; TCRdb holds only in-frame clones, not every one. This sample yields 200,000 or so clones, of which 87% are seen a single time; less than 3% belongs to the top ten. Here the sequenced sample was peripheral blood, taken on day 0 of MenACWY control vaccination. Receptor source: an adult in good health.

The J gene is TRBJ2-7, the V gene TRBV7-9; D call uncertain. This CDR3 is built from 14 residues. Germline CDR1 reads SEHNR; CDR2 reads FQNEAQ (reference sequence). Between the trimmed V and J ends, which lost 2 bases and 5 bases, there was a span of 13 bases. CDR3 DNA sequence: TGTGCCAGCAGCTTATTTAGTAGATCCCACGAGCAGTACTTC. Encoded protein: CASSLFSRSHEQYF.

The chain uses TRBV18 and TRBJ1-1; no definite D call. Trimming left V 0 bases short and J 5 bases short, with 7 bases between. This CDR3 region has 13 residues. CDR1 and CDR2 from the germline V gene are KGHSH and LQKENI. The CDR3 nucleotides read TGTGCCAGCTCACCACCGGCGGGGACTGAAGCTTTCTTT. This translates into CASSPPAGTEAFF.

The chain couples TRBV24-1 to TRBJ1-1; D gene unclear. The CDR3 covers 11 residues. With 4 bases removed from V and 6 bases from J, the gap between germline ends came to 5 bases. Germline V gene lookup returns CDR1 KGHDR and CDR2 SFDVKD. CDR3 in DNA: TGTGCCACCAGTGACGGGTCTGAAGCTTTCTTT. This sequence encodes CATSDGSEAFF.

The chain has TRBV18 and TRBJ2-7; possibly TRBD1 for D (5 bases). Trimming cost V 4 bases and J 1 base, with 5 bases left between them. This CDR3 has 12 amino acids. Germline assignment: CDR1 KGHSH and CDR2 LQKENI. The CDR3 loop reads CASSQGSYEQYF. The CDR3 nucleotides are TGTGCCAGCTCACAGGGGTCCTACGAGCAGTACTTC.

The chain employs TRBV6-5 and TRBJ2-7, with D tentatively TRBD1 (6 bases). The CDR3 contains 15 residues. V was pared by 5 bases and J by 3 bases, with 17 bases between. From germline, CDR1 is MNHEY and CDR2 SVGAGI. CDR3 nucleotides: TGTGCCAGCAGTAGAGGGGACAAATCAATCTACGAGCAGTACTTC. This encodes CASSRGDKSIYEQYF.

The genes are TRBV30 and TRBJ2-2; D call uncertain. The V and J ends lost 2 bases and 3 bases respectively, with 7 bases between them. Germline V gene data show CDR1 as GTSNPN and CDR2 as SVGIG (reference sequence). The length of the CDR3 is 13 residues. The CDR3 is CAWSLAHTGELFF. The CDR3 region has the DNA TGTGCCTGGAGTTTGGCCCACACCGGGGAGCTGTTTTTT.

In its sample, this clone was seen once. The V gene is TRBV5-5, the J gene TRBJ2-5; D may be TRBD1 or TRBD2 (5 bases each). The CDR3 loop spans 19 amino acids. V was clipped by 5 bases and J by 2 bases, with 28 bases between them. Germline V gene data show CDR1 as SGHKS and CDR2 as YYEKEE (reference sequence). CDR3 in amino acids: CASSRGGHGVDKGQETQYF. The CDR3 nucleotides are TGTGCCAGCAGTCGGGGTGGACACGGAGTTGATAAGGGGCAAGAGACCCAGTACTTC.

The rearrangement uses TRBV13 and TRBJ2-3; possible D gene TRBD2, 5 bases. CDR1 and CDR2 (germline): PRHDT, FYEKMQ (reference sequence). The CDR3 sequence is 15 residues long. The V end lost 6 bases, the J end lost 7 bases, and 20 bases lay between the germline ends. The DNA for the CDR3 is TGTGCCAGCAGTTCGAGGGCCGTTGATTTATATACGCAGTATTTT. This gives the protein CASSSRAVDLYTQYF.

The V and J genes are TRBV7-9 and TRBJ2-7; 7 bases fit TRBD1. V lost 4 bases, J lost 3 bases, and 3 bases stayed unmatched. CDR3 length equals 13 residues. Germline V gene lookup returns CDR1 SEHNR and CDR2 FQNEAQ (reference sequence). Written as DNA, the CDR3 is TGTGCCAGCAGCTCGACAGGGATCTACGAGCAGTACTTC. Translation: CASSSTGIYEQYF.

The rearrangement uses TRBV7-9 and TRBJ1-5; possibly TRBD1 for D (6 bases). Germline CDR1 and CDR2: SEHNR and FQNEAQ (reference sequence). V was shortened by 5 bases and J by 0 bases, with 8 bases between the two germline ends. The CDR3 length is 14 residues. This CDR3 reads CASSRDNSNQPQHF. In DNA form, the CDR3 reads TGTGCCAGCAGCCGGGACAATAGCAATCAGCCCCAGCATTTT.